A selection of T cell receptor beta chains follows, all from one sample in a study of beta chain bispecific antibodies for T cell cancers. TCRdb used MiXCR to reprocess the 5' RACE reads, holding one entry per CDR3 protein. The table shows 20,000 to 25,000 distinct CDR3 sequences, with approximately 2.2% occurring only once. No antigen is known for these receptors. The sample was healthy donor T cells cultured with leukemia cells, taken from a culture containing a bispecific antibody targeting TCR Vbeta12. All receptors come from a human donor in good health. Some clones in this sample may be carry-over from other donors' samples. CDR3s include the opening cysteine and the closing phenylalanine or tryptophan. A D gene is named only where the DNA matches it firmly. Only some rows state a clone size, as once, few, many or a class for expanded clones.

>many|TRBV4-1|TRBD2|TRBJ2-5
TGCGCCAGTAGCGGGGGGTACCAAGAGACCCAGTACTTC
CASSGGYQETQYF
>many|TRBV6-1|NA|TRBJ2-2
TGTGCCAGCCATTCCATCAGGGGGGCCGGGGAGCTGTTTTTT
CASHSIRGAGELFF
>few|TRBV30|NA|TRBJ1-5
TGTGCCTGGAGTGTAGGGTCTGGGGTCGATGGCAATCAGCCCCAGCATTTT
CAWSVGSGVDGNQPQHF
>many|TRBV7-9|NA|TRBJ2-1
TGTGTCAGCAGCTGGGGAGTCAATGAGCAGTTCTTC
CVSSWGVNEQFF
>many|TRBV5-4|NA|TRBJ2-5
TGTGCCAGCAGCTCATCAGGACTGCGGCAAGAGACCCAGTACTTC
CASSSSGLRQETQYF
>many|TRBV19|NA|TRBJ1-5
TGTGCCACCCGGGGCGGCGGCAATCAGCCCCAGCATTTT
CATRGGGNQPQHF
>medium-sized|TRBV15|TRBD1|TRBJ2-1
TGTGCCACCAGCAGAGAGAGAGCCTCGACAGGGACCGCGTACAATGAGCAGTTCTTC
CATSRERASTGTAYNEQFF
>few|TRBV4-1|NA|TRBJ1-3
TGCGCCAGCAGCCAAGATCGACGGCCTGGCGCTGGAAACACCATATATTTT
CASSQDRRPGAGNTIYF
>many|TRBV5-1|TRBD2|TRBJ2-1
TGCGCCAGCAGCTTGGCCAGCGGGGGGGCGATATCCTACAATGAGCAGTTCTTC
CASSLASGGAISYNEQFF
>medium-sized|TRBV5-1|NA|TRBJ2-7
TGCGCCAGCAGCCCAACGGGAGCCTACGAGCAGTACTTC
CASSPTGAYEQYF
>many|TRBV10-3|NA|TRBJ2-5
TGTGCCACCTTAGGGACTGAAGAGACCCAGTACTTC
CATLGTEETQYF
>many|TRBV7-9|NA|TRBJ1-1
TGTGCCAGCAGCTTACTCGAACAGGGTATGAACACTGAAGCTTTCTTT
CASSLLEQGMNTEAFF
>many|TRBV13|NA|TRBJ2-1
TGTGCCAGCAGCTTAGTTTACAATGAGCAGTTCTTC
CASSLVYNEQFF
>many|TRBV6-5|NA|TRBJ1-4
TGTGCCAGCAGGGATCTACAGGGACCTAATGAAAAACTGTTTTTT
CASRDLQGPNEKLFF
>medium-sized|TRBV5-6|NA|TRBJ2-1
TGTGCCAGCAGCTTGGCCTCGGGAAGGCAGTTCTTC
CASSLASGRQFF
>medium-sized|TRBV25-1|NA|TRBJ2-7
TGTGCCAGCAGTGACCTCCGGGGGCCTAACTCCTACGAGCAGTACTTC
CASSDLRGPNSYEQYF
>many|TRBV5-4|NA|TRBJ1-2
TGTGCCAGCAGCTTCAAGGCTGGTGGGGGGGGCTACACCTTC
CASSFKAGGGGYTF
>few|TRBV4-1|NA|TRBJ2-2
TGCGCCAGCAGCCAAGTAGACATGGGGCTTTACTACGGGGAGCTGTTTTTT
CASSQVDMGLYYGELFF
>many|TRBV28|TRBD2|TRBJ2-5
TGTGCCAGCAGTTTTAACCTAGCGGGGGGCGACAGCCAAGAGACCCAGTACTTC
CASSFNLAGGDSQETQYF
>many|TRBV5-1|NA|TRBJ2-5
TGCGCCAGCAGCTTACAGGGTGAAGAGACCCAGTACTTC
CASSLQGEETQYF
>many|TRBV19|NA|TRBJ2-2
TGTGCCAGTAGTAATCTGCAGGGTAACACCGGGGAGCTGTTTTTT
CASSNLQGNTGELFF
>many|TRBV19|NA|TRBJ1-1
TGTGCCAGTAGTATATTCGAACGAGGCAGTGAAGCTTTCTTT
CASSIFERGSEAFF
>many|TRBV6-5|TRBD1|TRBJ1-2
TGTGCCAGCAGTTACTTCGCACAGGGGAGGGATGGCTACACCTTC
CASSYFAQGRDGYTF
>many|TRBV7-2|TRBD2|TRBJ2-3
TGTGCCAGCAGCTTAGAATTGGGGGGGGGCACAGATACGCAGTATTTT
CASSLELGGGTDTQYF
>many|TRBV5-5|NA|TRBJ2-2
TGTGCCAGCAGCTTGAATCCAGGGGCGGGAGCCGGGGAGCTGTTTTTT
CASSLNPGAGAGELFF
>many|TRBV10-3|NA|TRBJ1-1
TGTGCCATCAGTGGGGAGGGGGGGACTGAAGCTTTCTTT
CAISGEGGTEAFF
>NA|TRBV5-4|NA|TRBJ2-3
TGTGCCAGCAGATGGGGAGTAGCGACAACTAGCACAGATACGCAGTATTTT
CASRWGVATTSTDTQYF